This T cell receptor beta chain was sequenced in a study of regulatory T cells in long-lasting Graves disease. This CDR3 has 16 amino acids. The germline V gene encodes CDR1 GTSNPN and CDR2 SVGIG (reference sequence). V dropped 4 bases and J dropped 8 bases, with 24 bases sitting between them. Time point indicated: newly diagnosed GD, antithyroid drugs for less than 3 months. RNA from PBMCs was the source of the TCR library. According to the study, TCR beta libraries were built with iRepertoire HTBI primers and CDR3-region Arm-PCR. TCRdb processed the multiplex PCR reads anew with MiXCR; each CDR3 protein has one entry. Of about 450,000 distinct CDR3 sequences listed, approximately 16% are singletons. There are many counts of this clonotype. These records were also assigned to another study, of T cells in Graves' hyperthyroidism and ophthalmopathy.

The V call is TRBV30, the J call TRBJ2-1; D possibly corresponds to TRBD2 (6 bases). The sequence came from a young woman with Graves disease. Sequencing used peripheral blood mononuclear cells (PBMCs), obtained at new diagnosis, from a patient treated with antithyroid drugs. The CDR3 DNA sequence: TGTGCCTGGAAGCACCCGGAACGGGGGATTATCTATGAGCAGTTCTTC. Translation gives CAWKHPERGIIYEQFF.